The TCR beta chain under discussion was sequenced for a study of T-cell reconstitution after alpha-beta-depleted transplantation in children. Overall study results and limits: Several patients had high TCRbeta diversity at day 60; it came from surviving recipient T cells and thymic progenitors. Several hundred expanded graft clones reportedly gave rise to the alpha-beta T cells present about two months after transplant.

This clonotype was found a few times. The antigen is unknown. Unique molecular identifiers were built into the TCRbeta library. TCRdb recomputed calls from the PCR reads with MiXCR, one row per CDR3 protein. The sample carries around 230,000 distinct CDR3 sequences, around a sixth recorded once. The length of the CDR3 is 14 residues. The germline V gene encodes CDR1 MNHEY and CDR2 SVGAGI. With V trimmed by 1 base and J by 4 bases, 2 bases remained unmatched. The V call is TRBV6-5, the J call TRBJ2-7, with TRBD1 matching 9 bases. The origin of this receptor is a male patient aged 2-9 years who had a stem cell transplant for acute lymphoblastic leukemia, so the T cells may come from the graft donor. The sequencing here drew on PBMCs, mostly from graft donor cells, taken 360 days after TCRalphabeta/CD19-depleted stem cell transplant. CDR3 sequence: CASSYWGQGYEQYF. DNA of the CDR3: TGTGCCAGCAGTTACTGGGGACAGGGATACGAGCAGTACTTC.